The sequence of this TCR beta chain was determined in a study of molecular identifiers for immune sequencing clone quantification. Germline V gene data show CDR1 as LGHNA and CDR2 as YSLEER. This CDR3 contains 14 residues. V lost 4 bases to trimming and J lost 5 bases; unmatched junction nucleotides: 3. In its sample, this clonotype was seen many times. TCRdb re-derived calls from the PCR reads in MiXCR, one entry per CDR3 protein. The repertoire has 13,000 or so distinct CDR3 sequences, around 19% of them found once; the top ten carry about 1.5%. This TCR derives from a human donor in good health. Some libraries in this study had Jurkat cell RNA spiked in. The sample was naive CD8+ T cells from blood, with Jurkat cell RNA spiked in. Subset reported: FACS-sorted CD8+CD4-CCR7+CD45RA+ naive T cells. The chain couples TRBV4-3 to TRBJ2-7; 12 nucleotides match TRBD1. CDR3 DNA sequence: TGCGCCAGCAGCCCAGGGACAGGGGGCCACGAGCAGTACTTC. This gives the protein CASSPGTGGHEQYF.